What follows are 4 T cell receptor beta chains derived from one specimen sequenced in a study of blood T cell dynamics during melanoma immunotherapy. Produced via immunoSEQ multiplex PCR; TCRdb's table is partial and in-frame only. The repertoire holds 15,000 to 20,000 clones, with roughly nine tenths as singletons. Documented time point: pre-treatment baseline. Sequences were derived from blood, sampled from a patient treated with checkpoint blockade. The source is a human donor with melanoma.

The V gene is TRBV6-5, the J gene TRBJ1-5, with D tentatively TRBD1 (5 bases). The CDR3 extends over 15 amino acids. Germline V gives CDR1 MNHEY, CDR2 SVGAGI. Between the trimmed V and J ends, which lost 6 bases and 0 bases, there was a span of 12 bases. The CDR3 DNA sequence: TGTGCCAGCAGACCGGACAAATATAGCAATCAGCCCCAGCATTTT. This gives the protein CASRPDKYSNQPQHF.

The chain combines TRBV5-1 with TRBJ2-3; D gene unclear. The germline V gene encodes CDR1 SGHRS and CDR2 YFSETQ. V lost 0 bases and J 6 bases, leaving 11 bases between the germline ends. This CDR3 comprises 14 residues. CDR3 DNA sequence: TGCGCCAGCAGCTTGGACAGACCGCGGGATACGCAGTATTTT. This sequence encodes CASSLDRPRDTQYF.

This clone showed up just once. CDR3 nucleotide sequence: TGTGCCAGCAGCTTATGGGGCGATGAAAAACTGTTTTTT. This encodes CASSLWGDEKLFF. The chain links TRBV7-9 to TRBJ1-4; weak D call: TRBD1 (5 bases). CDR1 is SEHNR and CDR2 is FQNEAQ in the germline V gene (reference sequence). This CDR3 contains 13 residues. The ends were cut back, 2 bases at V and 6 bases at J, with 7 bases in the middle.

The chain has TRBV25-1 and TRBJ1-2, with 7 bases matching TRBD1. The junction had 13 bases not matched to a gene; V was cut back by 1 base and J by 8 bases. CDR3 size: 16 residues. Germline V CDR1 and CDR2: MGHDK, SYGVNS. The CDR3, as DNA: TGTGCCAGCAGTGAATTTACCGGGGAGGGGGCGAAGGGCTACACCTTC. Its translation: CASSEFTGEGAKGYTF.